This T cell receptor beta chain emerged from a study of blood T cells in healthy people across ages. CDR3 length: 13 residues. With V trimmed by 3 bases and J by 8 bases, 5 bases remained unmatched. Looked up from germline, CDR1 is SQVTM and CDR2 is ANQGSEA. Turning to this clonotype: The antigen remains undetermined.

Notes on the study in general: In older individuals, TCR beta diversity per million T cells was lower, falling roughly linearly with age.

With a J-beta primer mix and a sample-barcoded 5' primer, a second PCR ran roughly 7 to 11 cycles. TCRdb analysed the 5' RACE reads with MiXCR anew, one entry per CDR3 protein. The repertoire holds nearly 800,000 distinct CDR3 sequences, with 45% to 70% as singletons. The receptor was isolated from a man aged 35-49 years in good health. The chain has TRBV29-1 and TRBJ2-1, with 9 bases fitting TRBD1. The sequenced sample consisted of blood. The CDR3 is CSVDETGGDEQFF. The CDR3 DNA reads TGCAGCGTTGATGAGACAGGGGGGGATGAGCAGTTCTTC.